The 3 T cell receptor beta chains in this list originate from one sample, sequenced in a study of blood T cell repertoires in COVID-19. The protocol was immunoSEQ multiplex PCR, while the TCRdb copy is restricted to in-frame clones and leaves out a portion. This table holds around 300,000 clones, about four fifths found once. Sequencing input: peripheral blood. These receptors all come from a woman aged 45-60 years who had recovered from COVID-19.

Only one count was recorded for this clone. Other DNA sequences in the sample encode the same CDR3. This chain connects TRBV5-4 to TRBJ2-2; a possible D gene is TRBD1 (6 bases). Germline CDR1 reads SGHNT; CDR2 reads YYREEE (reference sequence). This CDR3 is 15 amino acids long. Trimming removed 1 base from V and 3 bases from J, with 10 bases in between. The CDR3 loop is CASSLQGRDTGELFF. The CDR3 nucleotides are TGTGCCAGCAGCTTGCAGGGGCGGGACACCGGGGAGCTGTTTTTT. The full variable domain, completed using reference TRBV5-4 and TRBJ2-2, is ETGVTQSPTHLIKTRGQQVTLRCSSQSGHNTVSWYQQALGQGPQFIFQYYREEENGRGNFPPRFSGLQFPNYSSELNVNALELDDSALYLCASSLQGRDTGELFFGEGSRLTVL.

CDR3 sequence: CASSPIPGGGPNTEAFF. The CDR3 region has the DNA TGCGCCAGCAGCCCGATTCCCGGGGGAGGACCTAACACTGAAGCTTTCTTT. The V gene is TRBV5-1, the J gene TRBJ1-1; TRBD1 is a possible D gene (5 bases). Trimming cost V 4 bases and J 2 bases, with 21 bases left between them. Germline V gene data show CDR1 as SGHRS and CDR2 as YFSETQ. This CDR3 is built from 17 residues. The full variable domain, its missing parts supplied by reference TRBV5-1 and TRBJ1-1, is KAGVTQTPRYLIKTRGQQVTLSCSPISGHRSVSWYQQTPGQGLQFLFEYFSETQRNKGNFPGRFSGRQFSNSRSEMNVSTLELGDSALYLCASSPIPGGGPNTEAFFGQGTRLTVV.

This chain connects TRBV7-2 to TRBJ1-3, with D perhaps TRBD1 (6 bases). V was shortened by 5 bases and J by 1 base, with 6 bases between the two germline ends. CDR3 length: 13 amino acids. Germline V lookup: CDR1 SGHTA, CDR2 FQGNSA. CDR3 amino acids: CASSQGSGNTIYF. In DNA, the CDR3 is TGTGCCAGCAGCCAGGGGTCTGGAAACACCATATATTTT.